This TCR beta chain emerged from a study of shared clonotypes between healthy human individuals. Across the whole study: The people who gave samples were two women and a few men aged 18 to 49.

The assay was immunoSEQ multiplex PCR, and TCRdb's table has in-frame clones only and misses some. Of some 2.1 million clones listed, roughly 95% are singletons. Germline assignment: CDR1 MNHEY and CDR2 SMNVEV (reference sequence). The CDR3 runs 16 residues. V lost 5 bases, J lost 1 base, and 14 bases lay in between. Broader study findings: Among donors, clonotype sharing was expected to be affected by sequencing depth. Relative to their counterparts shared across all four donors, non-shared clonotypes exhibited diminished generation probabilities.

Worth noting for this clone: Antigen specificity is unknown.

Naive CD8 cells lacked CD45RO and underwent positive selection for CCR7, leaving out terminally differentiated effector memory CD45RA+ cells. Sequenced input: naive CD8+ T cells from PBMCs. V gene TRBV27 combines with J gene TRBJ2-2; D assignment may be TRBD1 or TRBD2 (6 bases each). The receptor was derived from a man aged 18 to 30 in good health. Some clones in this sample may be carry-over from other donors' samples. In DNA, the CDR3 is TGTGCCAGCAGTGCCCCGGGGGCCTTGAACACCGGGGAGCTGTTTTTT. Its protein product is CASSAPGALNTGELFF.